The next 23 T cell receptor beta chains were all read from a single sample in a study of T cells in Graves' hyperthyroidism and ophthalmopathy. The CDR3 regions of TCR beta were amplified from RNA transcripts. Carried out on the TCR CDR3, a first-round RT-PCR used the HTBI primer set. TCRdb re-analysed the multiplex PCR reads in MiXCR, keeping a single row per CDR3 protein. The sample contains around 580,000 distinct CDR3 sequences, about half of which appear only once. Material for sequencing was peripheral blood or thyroid tissue (not recorded which). Receptor source: a woman between 18 and 29 years old with Graves' hyperthyroidism.

This clonotype has more than one count but fewer than ten. The CDR3 spells CASSSGTAEAFF. CDR3 DNA: TGTGCCAGCAGCTCTGGGACGGCTGAAGCTTTCTTT. The chain employs TRBV7-6 and TRBJ1-1, with a possible D match to TRBD1 (5 bases). Trimming took off 4 bases at V and 6 bases at J, with 9 bases between the two ends. Looked up from germline, CDR1 is SGHVS and CDR2 is FNYEAQ. The CDR3 runs 12 residues.

V and J are TRBV20-1 and TRBJ2-7, with 12 bases fitting TRBD2. Germline V lookup: CDR1 DFQATT, CDR2 SNEGSKA (reference sequence). J was trimmed by 1 base and V by 3 bases; bases with no gene match: 4. The CDR3 contains 15 residues. CDR3 sequence (DNA): TGCAGTGCTAGGCCAGGGACTAGCGGGTCCTACGAGCAGTACTTC. This translates into CSARPGTSGSYEQYF.

This chain connects TRBV5-1 to TRBJ2-5; the D gene is possibly TRBD1 (6 bases). V was pared by 6 bases and J by 0 bases, with 12 bases between. CDR3 size: 14 residues. Germline lookup yields CDR1 SGHRS and CDR2 YFSETQ. CDR3 in DNA: TGCGCCAGCATGAGGACAGTACACCAAGAGACCCAGTACTTC. Its protein is CASMRTVHQETQYF.

This clonotype was recorded at least ten times. The chain is built from TRBV5-1 and TRBJ1-2; D ambiguous. Trimming pared 0 bases from V and 1 base from J, leaving 7 bases between. This CDR3 spans 14 amino acids. Germline CDR1 reads SGHRS; CDR2 reads YFSETQ. Here the CDR3 DNA reads TGCGCCAGCAGCTTGGCCTCTGGTAACTATGGCTACACCTTC. It encodes CASSLASGNYGYTF.

Many counts were recorded for this clonotype. The gene calls are TRBV25-1 and TRBJ2-2, with D uncertain. Germline V gives CDR1 MGHDK, CDR2 SYGVNS. This CDR3 is 13 amino acids long. V was trimmed by 7 bases and J by 4 bases, leaving 10 bases between them. This CDR3 is CASNKGITGELFF. CDR3 nucleotide sequence: TGTGCCAGCAATAAAGGGATCACCGGGGAGCTGTTTTTT.

In its sample, this clonotype was seen many times. The chain joins TRBV6-1 to TRBJ1-3, with D unclear. V was trimmed by 0 bases and J by 0 bases, leaving 9 bases between them. The length of the CDR3 is 16 residues. The germline CDR1 and CDR2 sequences are MNHNS and SASEGT. The CDR3 region has the DNA TGTGCCAGCAGTGAAGCGTCACCAAACTCTGGAAACACCATATATTTT. It yields the protein CASSEASPNSGNTIYF.

Remarks on this clonotype: Lacking the conserved final phenylalanine or tryptophan, this CDR3 likely reflects a read error. Because the CDR3's place on the DNA is in doubt, the DNA is left out and the CDR3 is given as listed by TCRdb. The rearrangement uses TRBV7-2 and TRBJ2-6. From its first to its last residue, the CDR3 has 8 amino acids. CDR1 is SGHTA, CDR2 FQGNSA, per germline. The chain's CDR3 is CASSRLTS.

The V call is TRBV20-1, the J call TRBJ1-1; 10 bases align to TRBD1. The germline V gene has CDR1 DFQATT and CDR2 SNEGSKA (reference sequence). V shed 7 bases, J shed 1 base, and the junction held 6 bases outside the gene matches. This CDR3 is 14 amino acids long. CDR3 sequence (DNA): TGCAGTGGAAACGACAGGGGGCAGAACACTGAAGCTTTCTTT. The encoded protein is CSGNDRGQNTEAFF.

This clonotype turned up a few times. The rearrangement links TRBV29-1 to TRBJ2-7; TRBD2 might be the D (7 bases). The germline CDR1 and CDR2 sequences are SQVTM and ANQGSEA. This CDR3 spans 12 amino acids. V lost 8 bases and J 4 bases, leaving 15 bases between the germline ends. The chain's CDR3 is CSLEGGWYEQYF. The CDR3 DNA reads as TGCAGCCTGGAGGGGGGGTGGTACGAGCAGTACTTC.

The chain employs TRBV29-1 and TRBJ2-7; D gene uncertain. The V gene lost 4 bases and the J gene lost 5 bases, with 18 bases spanning the gap. The CDR3 consists of 14 residues. Germline lookup yields CDR1 SQVTM and CDR2 ANQGSEA. CDR3 nucleotides: TGCAGCGTTGGTTCGGCTATCCTCGACCACGAGCAGTACTTC. This gives the protein CSVGSAILDHEQYF.

This clonotype was recorded at least ten times. The rearrangement links TRBV7-2 to TRBJ1-2; D is unresolved. The germline gives CDR1 SGHTA, CDR2 FQGNSA. The CDR3 runs to 15 residues. Trimming removed 1 base at V and 1 base at J, with 10 bases between. The CDR3 DNA sequence: TGTGCCAGCAGCTTAGACGGGCGGGGTAACTATGGCTACACCTTC. This gives the protein CASSLDGRGNYGYTF.

This chain connects TRBV5-4 to TRBJ2-5; a possible D gene is TRBD2 (5 bases). V lost 4 bases, J lost 7 bases, and 8 bases lay in between. Germline lookup yields CDR1 SGHNT and CDR2 YYREEE (reference sequence). CDR3 length: 11 residues. CDR3 nucleotide sequence: TGTGCCAGCAGCATCGAGGGGACCCAGTACTTC. It encodes CASSIEGTQYF. The full variable domain, its missing parts supplied by reference TRBV5-4 and TRBJ2-5, is ETGVTQSPTHLIKTRGQQVTLRCSSQSGHNTVSWYQQALGQGPQFIFQYYREEENGRGNFPPRFSGLQFPNYSSELNVNALELDDSALYLCASSIEGTQYFGPGTRLLVL.

The chain combines TRBV5-6 with TRBJ2-7, with D possibly matching TRBD1 (6 bases). The J call may be in error: the DNA end matches TRBJ2-1 better. This CDR3 has 15 amino acids. Germline CDR1 reads SGHDT; CDR2 reads YYEEEE. CDR3 loop: CATMGAARRYNEQFF. CDR3 bases: TGTGCCACCATGGGGGCAGCTAGACGTTACAATGAGCAGTTCTTC.

This clonotype was picked up many times. The chain has TRBV4-3 and TRBJ2-5, with D perhaps TRBD1 (5 bases). The CDR3 has 14 residues. CDR1 is LGHNA and CDR2 is YSLEER in the germline V gene. Trimming removed 2 bases at V and 5 bases at J, with 12 bases between. The CDR3 nucleotides read TGCGCCAGCAGCCAAAAGGGGCAGGACGAGACCCAGTACTTC. This encodes CASSQKGQDETQYF.

The chain has TRBV29-1 and TRBJ1-5, with TRBD1 matching 8 bases. CDR1 SQVTM and CDR2 ANQGSEA come from the germline V gene. This CDR3 is built from 11 residues. J was trimmed by 7 bases and V by 8 bases; bases with no gene match: 4. CDR3 nucleotide sequence: TGCAGCATACAGGGGGGGCAGCCCCAGCATTTT. Amino acids: CSIQGGQPQHF.

This clonotype was detected ten times or more. The rearrangement uses TRBV7-9 and TRBJ1-5; a weak D match, TRBD1 (5 bases). Trimming left V 5 bases short and J 7 bases short, with 12 bases between. Germline lookup yields CDR1 SEHNR and CDR2 FQNEAQ (reference sequence). This CDR3 spans 13 amino acids. In DNA form, the CDR3 reads TGTGCCAGCAGCGTAGGGGAATGGCAGCCCCAGCATTTT. Protein: CASSVGEWQPQHF. Together with reference TRBV7-9 and TRBJ1-5, the CDR3 gives the full variable domain: DTGVSQNPRHKITKRGQNVTFRCDPISEHNRLYWYRQTLGQGPEFLTYFQNEAQLEKSRLLSDRFSAERPKGSFSTLEIQRTEQGDSAMYLCASSVGEWQPQHFGDGTRLSIL.

Many counts were recorded for this clonotype. The rearrangement uses TRBV20-1 and TRBJ2-7; 13 bases line up with TRBD2. This CDR3 comprises 15 residues. Trimming at V came to 5 bases and at J to 0 bases, leaving 4 bases not matched to a gene. Looked up from germline, CDR1 is DFQATT and CDR2 is SNEGSKA (reference sequence). CDR3 sequence (DNA): TGCAGTGCTCTTGGACTAGCGGGAGTCTCCTACGAGCAGTACTTC. This codes for CSALGLAGVSYEQYF.

Many counts were recorded for this clonotype. The rearrangement joins TRBV5-6 to TRBJ1-1, with D possibly matching TRBD1 (6 bases). Germline CDR1 SGHDT, CDR2 YYEEEE. Trimming left V 4 bases short and J 9 bases short, with 19 bases between. The CDR3 length is 14 residues. This CDR3 is CASSPDPGHRKAFF. The CDR3 region has the DNA TGTGCCAGCAGCCCCGATCCGGGACACCGGAAAGCTTTCTTT.

This chain connects TRBV19 to TRBJ1-1; 7 bases align to TRBD1. The CDR3 consists of 15 residues. The V segment lost 6 bases and the J segment 1 base; nucleotides outside the gene matches: 8. Germline V gene data show CDR1 as LNHDA and CDR2 as SQIVND (reference sequence). The CDR3 reads CASRHGQAANTEAFF. CDR3 DNA sequence: TGTGCCAGTAGACATGGACAGGCCGCGAACACTGAAGCTTTCTTT. The variable domain in full, with the rest retrieved from reference TRBV19 and TRBJ1-1, is DGGITQSPKYLFRKEGQNVTLSCEQNLNHDAMYWYRQDPGQGLRLIYYSQIVNDFQKGDIAEGYSVSREKKESFPLTVTSAQKNPTAFYLCASRHGQAANTEAFFGQGTRLTVV.

About this clonotype: Lacking the conserved final phenylalanine or tryptophan, this CDR3 likely reflects a read error. No DNA is shown, since the ends of the CDR3 on it are uncertain; the CDR3 is the one TCRdb lists. The V and J genes are TRBV7-3 and TRBJ1-4. The CDR3 has 10 residues if both end residues are counted. Germline assignment: CDR1 SGHTA and CDR2 FQGTGA. CDR3 sequence: CASRKGSNTS.

V and J are TRBV29-1 and TRBJ2-1; D possibly corresponds to TRBD1 (6 bases). Germline CDR1 is SQVTM and CDR2 is ANQGSEA. V was trimmed by 4 bases and J by 3 bases, leaving 13 bases between them. The CDR3 length is 14 residues. This chain's CDR3 is CSVGTEVGYNEQFF. The DNA for the CDR3 is TGCAGCGTTGGGACAGAGGTTGGCTACAATGAGCAGTTCTTC.

In its sample, this clonotype was seen many times. This chain links TRBV29-1 with TRBJ1-1; D remains ambiguous. The CDR3 loop spans 12 amino acids. The V gene's germline CDR1 is SQVTM and CDR2 ANQGSEA. V dropped 1 base and J dropped 1 base, with 4 bases sitting between them. CDR3 nucleotides: TGCAGCGTTGAAGCGGGGAACACTGAAGCTTTCTTT. This sequence encodes CSVEAGNTEAFF.

As for this clonotype: A much larger clone differs from this one at a single base, so this may be a read error. The chain carries TRBV6-5 and TRBJ1-2; 8 bases align to TRBD1. Germline CDR1 is MNHEY and CDR2 is SVGAGI. CDR3 length: 15 amino acids. V was pared by 4 bases and J by 6 bases, with 10 bases of the junction left unmatched. The CDR3 sequence is CASSLALTGGNGYTF. CDR3 DNA sequence: TGTGCCAGCAGTTTGGCCCTCACAGGGGGGAATGGCTACACCTTC.